This T cell receptor beta chain was retrieved from a study of shared clonotypes between healthy human individuals. The study, taken as a whole, reports: Rarefaction curves obtained for sorted subsets showed sequencing incomplete despite large depth.

The V segment lost 6 bases and the J segment 5 bases; nucleotides outside the gene matches: 15. This CDR3 spans 17 amino acids. CDR1 and CDR2 (germline): MDHEN, SYDVKM. Researchers ran the assay at a deep level. Each PCR replicate from the sorted subsets contained 150 to 250 ng DNA, which is 25,000 to 30,000 T cell genomes. Clones were read by immunoSEQ multiplex PCR, and TCRdb kept only the in-frame ones, dropping some. The sample gives some 1 million clones, 60% to 80% of which show up once; approximately 1.5% is in the top ten. It was into CD45RA+ naive and CD45RA-negative memory subsets that the CD4+ cells were split. On this clone itself: No antigen is known for it.

This chain joins TRBV28 and TRBJ1-1; 10 nucleotides align to TRBD1. The clonotype originates from a man aged 18 to 35 in good health. The source material was memory CD4+ T cells sorted from blood. The subset: CD45RA-negative fraction. For the CDR3, the DNA is TGTGCCAGCAGGCAGGGGGGGACAGGGGTTGGGAAAACTGAAGCTTTCTTT. Translated, it gives CASRQGGTGVGKTEAFF.